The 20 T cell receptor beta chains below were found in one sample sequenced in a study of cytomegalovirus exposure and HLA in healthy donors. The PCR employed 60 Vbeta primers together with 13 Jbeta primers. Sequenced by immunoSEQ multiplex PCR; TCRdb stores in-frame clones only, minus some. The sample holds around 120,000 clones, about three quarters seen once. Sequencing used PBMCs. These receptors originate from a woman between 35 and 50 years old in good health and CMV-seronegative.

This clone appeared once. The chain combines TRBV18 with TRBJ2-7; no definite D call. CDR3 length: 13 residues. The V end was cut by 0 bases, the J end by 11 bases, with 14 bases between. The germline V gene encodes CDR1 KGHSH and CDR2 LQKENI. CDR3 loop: CASSPPYPKEKYF. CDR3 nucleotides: TGTGCCAGCTCACCACCTTATCCTAAGGAGAAGTACTTC.

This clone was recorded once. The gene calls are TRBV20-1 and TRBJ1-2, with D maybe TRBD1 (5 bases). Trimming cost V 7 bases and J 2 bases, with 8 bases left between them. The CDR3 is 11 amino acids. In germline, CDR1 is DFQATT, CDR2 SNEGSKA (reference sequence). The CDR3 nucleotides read TGCAGTGGGGGCGTAAACTATGGCTACACCTTC. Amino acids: CSGGVNYGYTF.

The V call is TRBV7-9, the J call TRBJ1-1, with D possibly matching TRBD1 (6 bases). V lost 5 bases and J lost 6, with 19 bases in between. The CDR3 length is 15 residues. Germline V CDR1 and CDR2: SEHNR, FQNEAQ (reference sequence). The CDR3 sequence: CASSAGGGPVAEAFF. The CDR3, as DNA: TGTGCCAGCAGCGCCGGCGGGGGGCCGGTGGCTGAAGCTTTCTTT. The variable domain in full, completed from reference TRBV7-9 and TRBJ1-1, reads DTGVSQNPRHKITKRGQNVTFRCDPISEHNRLYWYRQTLGQGPEFLTYFQNEAQLEKSRLLSDRFSAERPKGSFSTLEIQRTEQGDSAMYLCASSAGGGPVAEAFFGQGTRLTVV.

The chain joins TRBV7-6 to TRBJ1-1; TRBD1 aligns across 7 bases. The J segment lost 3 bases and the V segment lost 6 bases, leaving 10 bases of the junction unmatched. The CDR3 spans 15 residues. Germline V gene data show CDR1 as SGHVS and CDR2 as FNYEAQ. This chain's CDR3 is CASSFPGGGDTEAFF. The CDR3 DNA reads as TGTGCCAGCAGTTTTCCAGGGGGAGGTGACACTGAAGCTTTCTTT.

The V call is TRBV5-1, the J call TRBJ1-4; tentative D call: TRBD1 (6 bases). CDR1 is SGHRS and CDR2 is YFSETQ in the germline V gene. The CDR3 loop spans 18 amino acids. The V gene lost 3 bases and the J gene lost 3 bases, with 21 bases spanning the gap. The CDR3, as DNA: TGCGCCAGCAGCTCCACACCCATCACAGGGTCCCCTAATGAAAAACTGTTTTTT. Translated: CASSSTPITGSPNEKLFF. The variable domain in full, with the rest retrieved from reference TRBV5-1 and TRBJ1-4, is KAGVTQTPRYLIKTRGQQVTLSCSPISGHRSVSWYQQTPGQGLQFLFEYFSETQRNKGNFPGRFSGRQFSNSRSEMNVSTLELGDSALYLCASSSTPITGSPNEKLFFGSGTQLSVL.

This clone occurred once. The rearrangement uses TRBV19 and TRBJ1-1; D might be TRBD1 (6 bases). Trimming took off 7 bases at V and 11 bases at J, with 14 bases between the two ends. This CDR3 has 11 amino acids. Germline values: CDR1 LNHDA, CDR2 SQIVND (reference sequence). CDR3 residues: CASIIGQSAFF. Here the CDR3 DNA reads TGTGCCAGTATCATAGGACAGTCGGCTTTCTTT.

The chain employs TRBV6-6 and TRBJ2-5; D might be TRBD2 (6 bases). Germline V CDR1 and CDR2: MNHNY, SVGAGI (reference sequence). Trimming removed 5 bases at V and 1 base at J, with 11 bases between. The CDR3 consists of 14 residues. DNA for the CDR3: TGTGCCAGCAGTCCGCGGGGACCCCAAGAGACCCAGTACTTC. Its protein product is CASSPRGPQETQYF.

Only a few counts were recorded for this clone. The CDR3 bases are TGTGCCAGCAGCGTGGACAGGGGAGTGGACAATGAGCAGTTCTTC. This sequence encodes CASSVDRGVDNEQFF. This chain connects TRBV5-4 to TRBJ2-1; 9 bases align to TRBD1. This CDR3 comprises 15 residues. The ends lost 4 bases at V and 5 bases at J; junction bases unmatched: 7. The germline V gene encodes CDR1 SGHNT and CDR2 YYREEE (reference sequence). The full variable domain, completed using reference TRBV5-4 and TRBJ2-1, is ETGVTQSPTHLIKTRGQQVTLRCSSQSGHNTVSWYQQALGQGPQFIFQYYREEENGRGNFPPRFSGLQFPNYSSELNVNALELDDSALYLCASSVDRGVDNEQFFGPGTRLTVL.

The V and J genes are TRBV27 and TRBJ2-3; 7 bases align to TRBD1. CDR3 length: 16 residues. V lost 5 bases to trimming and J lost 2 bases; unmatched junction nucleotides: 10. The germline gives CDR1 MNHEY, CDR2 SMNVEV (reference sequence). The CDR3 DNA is TGTGCCAGCAGTAACATTCCGGGACAGTCCACAGATACGCAGTATTTT. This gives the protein CASSNIPGQSTDTQYF.

This CDR3 is CASSLSGEGPYF. CDR3 nucleotide sequence: TGCGCCAGCAGCTTGTCTGGGGAGGGTCCGTATTTT. The V call is TRBV5-1, the J call TRBJ2-3, with TRBD2 matching 7 bases. The ends lost 1 base at V and 14 bases at J; junction bases unmatched: 7. This CDR3 is 12 amino acids long. Per the germline V gene, CDR1 is SGHRS and CDR2 is YFSETQ.

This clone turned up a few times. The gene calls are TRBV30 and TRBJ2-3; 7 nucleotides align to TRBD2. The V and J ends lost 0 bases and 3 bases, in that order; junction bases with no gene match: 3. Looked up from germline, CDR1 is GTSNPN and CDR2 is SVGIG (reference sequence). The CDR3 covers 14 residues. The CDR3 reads CAWSVRRETDTQYF. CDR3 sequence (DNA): TGTGCCTGGAGTGTGAGGCGGGAGACAGATACGCAGTATTTT.

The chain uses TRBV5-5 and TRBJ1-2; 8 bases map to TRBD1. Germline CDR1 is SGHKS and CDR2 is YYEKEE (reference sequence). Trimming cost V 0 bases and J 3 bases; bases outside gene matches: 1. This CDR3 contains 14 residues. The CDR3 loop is CASSLATGDYGYTF. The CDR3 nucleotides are TGTGCCAGCAGCTTGGCGACAGGGGACTATGGCTACACCTTC. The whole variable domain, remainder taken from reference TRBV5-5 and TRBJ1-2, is DAGVTQSPTHLIKTRGQQVTLRCSPISGHKSVSWYQQVLGQGPQFIFQYYEKEERGRGNFPDRFSARQFPNYSSELNVNALLLGDSALYLCASSLATGDYGYTFGSGTRLTVV.

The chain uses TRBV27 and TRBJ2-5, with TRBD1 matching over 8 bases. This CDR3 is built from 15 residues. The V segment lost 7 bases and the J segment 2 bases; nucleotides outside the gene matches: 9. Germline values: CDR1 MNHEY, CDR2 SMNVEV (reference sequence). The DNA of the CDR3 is TGTGCCAGCACAAAGACAGGGGTTGAACAAGAGACCCAGTACTTC. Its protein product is CASTKTGVEQETQYF.

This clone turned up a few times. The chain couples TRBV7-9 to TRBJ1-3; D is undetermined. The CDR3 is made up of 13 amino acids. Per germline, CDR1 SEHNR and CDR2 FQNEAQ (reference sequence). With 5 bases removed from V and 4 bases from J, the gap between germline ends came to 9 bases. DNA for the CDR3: TGTGCCAGCAGCCCGAGAACCGGAAACACCATATATTTT. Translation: CASSPRTGNTIYF.

The CDR3 coding sequence is TGTGCCAGCAGCCCGACTAGCATATCCGAGCAGTACTTC. Its translation: CASSPTSISEQYF. The chain links TRBV7-3 to TRBJ2-7, with 7 bases that match TRBD2. CDR3 length: 13 amino acids. Trimming cost V 5 bases and J 6 bases; bases outside gene matches: 7. Germline V gene data show CDR1 as SGHTA and CDR2 as FQGTGA.

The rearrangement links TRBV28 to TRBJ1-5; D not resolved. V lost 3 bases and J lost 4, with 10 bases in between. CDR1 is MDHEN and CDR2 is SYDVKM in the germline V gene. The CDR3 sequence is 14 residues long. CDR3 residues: CASSFAGRNQPQHF. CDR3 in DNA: TGTGCCAGCAGTTTCGCCGGCAGGAATCAGCCCCAGCATTTT.

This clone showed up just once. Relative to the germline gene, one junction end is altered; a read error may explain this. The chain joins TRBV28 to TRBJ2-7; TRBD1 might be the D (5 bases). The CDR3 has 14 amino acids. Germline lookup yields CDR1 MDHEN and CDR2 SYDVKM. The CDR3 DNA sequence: TGTGCCAGCAGAAAGGCGGACAACTCCTCCGAGCAGTACTTC. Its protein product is CASRKADNSSEQYF.

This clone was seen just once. CDR3 in amino acids: CASSPRVSSSYNEQFF. CDR3 DNA: TGTGCCAGCTCACCCCGGGTCTCCAGCTCCTACAATGAGCAGTTCTTC. This chain links TRBV18 with TRBJ2-1; D unclear. This CDR3 has 16 amino acids. Germline assignment: CDR1 KGHSH and CDR2 LQKENI. With 3 bases removed from V and 0 bases from J, the gap between germline ends came to 12 bases.

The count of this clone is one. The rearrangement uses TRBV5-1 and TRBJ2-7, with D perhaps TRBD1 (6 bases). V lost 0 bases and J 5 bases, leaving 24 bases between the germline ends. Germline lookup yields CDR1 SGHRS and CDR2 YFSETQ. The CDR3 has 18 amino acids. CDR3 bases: TGCGCCAGCAGCTTGGCCTGGCCAGGGGAGCTTGTGTCCCACGAGCAGTACTTC. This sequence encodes CASSLAWPGELVSHEQYF.

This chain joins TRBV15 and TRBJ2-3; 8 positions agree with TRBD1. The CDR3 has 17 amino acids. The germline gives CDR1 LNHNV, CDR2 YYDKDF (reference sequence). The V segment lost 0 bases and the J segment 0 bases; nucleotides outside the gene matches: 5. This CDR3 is CATSRDSGQGSTDTQYF. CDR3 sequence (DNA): TGTGCCACCAGCAGAGATTCCGGACAGGGTAGCACAGATACGCAGTATTTT.